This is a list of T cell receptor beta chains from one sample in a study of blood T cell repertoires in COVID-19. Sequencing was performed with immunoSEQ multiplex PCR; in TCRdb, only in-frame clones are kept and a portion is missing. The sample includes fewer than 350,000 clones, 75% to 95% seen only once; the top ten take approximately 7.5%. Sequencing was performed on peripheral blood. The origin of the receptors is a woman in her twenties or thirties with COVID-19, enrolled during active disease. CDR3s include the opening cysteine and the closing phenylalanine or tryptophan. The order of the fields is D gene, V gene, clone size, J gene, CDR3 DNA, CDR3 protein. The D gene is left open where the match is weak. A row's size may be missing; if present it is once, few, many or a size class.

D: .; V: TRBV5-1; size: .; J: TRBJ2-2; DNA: TGCGCCAGCAGCTTGTCGGGTGCCGGGGAGCTGTTTTTT; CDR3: CASSLSGAGELFF
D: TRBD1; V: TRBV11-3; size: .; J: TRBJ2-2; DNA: TGTGCCAGCAGCTTACAGGGACAGATGAACACCGGGGAGCTGTTTTTT; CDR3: CASSLQGQMNTGELFF
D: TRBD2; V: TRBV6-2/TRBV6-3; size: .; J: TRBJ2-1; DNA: TGTGCCAGCAGTTTAGCGGGATCTACCTACAATGAGCAGTTCTTC; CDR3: CASSLAGSTYNEQFF
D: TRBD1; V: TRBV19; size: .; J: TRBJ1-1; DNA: TGTGCCAGTAGTCCATACAGGGGGCGCGGTAATGAAGCTTTCTTT; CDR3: CASSPYRGRGNEAFF
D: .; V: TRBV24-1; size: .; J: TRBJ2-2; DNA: TGTGCCACCAGCGTCACCGGGGAGCTGTTTTTT; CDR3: CATSVTGELFF
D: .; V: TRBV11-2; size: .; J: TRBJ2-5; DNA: TGTGCCAGCAGTCGCGGGGAGACCCAGTACTTC; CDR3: CASSRGETQYF
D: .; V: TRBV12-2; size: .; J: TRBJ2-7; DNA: TGTGCAAGTCGCCCGCGGACTAGCGGGGGACCCTACGAGCAGTACTTC; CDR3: CASRPRTSGGPYEQYF
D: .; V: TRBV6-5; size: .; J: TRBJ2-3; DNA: TGTGCCAGCAGTTACACCGGGAGTAAAGATACGCAGTATTTT; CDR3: CASSYTGSKDTQYF
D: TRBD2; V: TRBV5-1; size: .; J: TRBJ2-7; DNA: TGCGCCAGCAGCTCGGGGGGACTCACCTACGAGCAGTACTTC; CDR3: CASSSGGLTYEQYF
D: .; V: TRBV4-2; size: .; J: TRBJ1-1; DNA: TGTGCCAGCAGCCAAGATGGGGCTGGGGACACTGAAGCTTTCTTT; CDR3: CASSQDGAGDTEAFF
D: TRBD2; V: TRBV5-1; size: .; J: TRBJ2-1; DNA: TGCGCCAGCAGCACTAGCGGGACGTCCTACAATGAGCAGTTCTTC; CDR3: CASSTSGTSYNEQFF
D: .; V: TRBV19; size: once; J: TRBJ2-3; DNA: TGTGCCACCAGACAGACAGATACGCAGTATTTT; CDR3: CATRQTDTQYF
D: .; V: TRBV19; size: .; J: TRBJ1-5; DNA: TGTGCCAGTAGTCCCGGGACATACTCCAATCAGCCCCAGCATTTT; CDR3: CASSPGTYSNQPQHF
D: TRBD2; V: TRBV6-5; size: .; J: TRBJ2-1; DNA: TGTGCCAGCAGTTTTTTATCAGCGGGAGGCTACAATGAGCAGTTCTTC; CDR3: CASSFLSAGGYNEQFF
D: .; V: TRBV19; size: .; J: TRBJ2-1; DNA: TGTGCCAGTAGTATATCGCAGAACAATGAGCAGTTCTTC; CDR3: CASSISQNNEQFF